This TCR beta chain is drawn from a study of T cell responses to AZD1222 COVID-19 vaccine. V was cut by 0 bases and J by 0 bases, with 6 bases left in between. The germline gives CDR1 SGHRS, CDR2 YFSETQ. This CDR3 comprises 15 residues. Data came from immunoSEQ multiplex PCR; TCRdb stores just in-frame clones and leaves some out. The sample records about 94,000 clones, 70% to 90% being singletons. The starting material was peripheral blood, obtained on day 0 of AZD1222 vaccination. V gene TRBV5-1 combines with J gene TRBJ1-4, with D perhaps TRBD1 (5 bases). The sequence was obtained from an adult in good health. CDR3 coding DNA: TGCGCCAGCAGCTTGGTGGGGGCAACTAATGAAAAACTGTTTTTT. Its protein is CASSLVGATNEKLFF.